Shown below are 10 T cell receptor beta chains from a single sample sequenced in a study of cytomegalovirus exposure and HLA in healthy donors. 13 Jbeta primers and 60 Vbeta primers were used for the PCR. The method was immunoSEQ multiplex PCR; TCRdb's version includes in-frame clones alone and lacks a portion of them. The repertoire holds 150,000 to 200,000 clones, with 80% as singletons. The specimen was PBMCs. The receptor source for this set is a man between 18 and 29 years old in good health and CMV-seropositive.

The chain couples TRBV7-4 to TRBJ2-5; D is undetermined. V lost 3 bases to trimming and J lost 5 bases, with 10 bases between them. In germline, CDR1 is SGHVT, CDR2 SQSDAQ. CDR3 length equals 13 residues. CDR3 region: CASSFRGVETQYF. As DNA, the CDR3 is TGTGCCAGCAGCTTCCGTGGAGTGGAGACCCAGTACTTC.

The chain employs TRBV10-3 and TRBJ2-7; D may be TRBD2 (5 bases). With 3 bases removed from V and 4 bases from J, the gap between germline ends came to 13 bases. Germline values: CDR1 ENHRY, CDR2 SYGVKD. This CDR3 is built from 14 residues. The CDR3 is CAISDPSGVYEQYF. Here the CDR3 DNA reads TGTGCCATCAGTGATCCCTCCGGGGTGTACGAGCAGTACTTC.

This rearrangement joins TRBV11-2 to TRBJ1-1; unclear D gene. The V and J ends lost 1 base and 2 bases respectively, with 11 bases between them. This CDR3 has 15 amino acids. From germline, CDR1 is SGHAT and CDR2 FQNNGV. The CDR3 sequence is CASSLGAGVNTEAFF. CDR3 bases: TGTGCCAGCAGCTTAGGGGCGGGAGTAAACACTGAAGCTTTCTTT.

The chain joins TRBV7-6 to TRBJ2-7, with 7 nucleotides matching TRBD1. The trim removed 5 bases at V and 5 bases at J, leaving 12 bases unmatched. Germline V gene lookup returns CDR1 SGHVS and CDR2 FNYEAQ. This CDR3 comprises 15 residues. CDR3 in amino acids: CASSPDRERLDEQYF. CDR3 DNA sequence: TGTGCCAGCAGCCCCGACAGGGAACGGCTGGACGAGCAGTACTTC.

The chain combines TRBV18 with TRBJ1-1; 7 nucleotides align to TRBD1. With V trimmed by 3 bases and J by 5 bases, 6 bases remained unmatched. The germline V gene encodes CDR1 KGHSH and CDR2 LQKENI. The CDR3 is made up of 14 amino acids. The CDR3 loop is CASSPPTRGTEAFF. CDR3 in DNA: TGTGCCAGCTCACCCCCGACCAGGGGGACTGAAGCTTTCTTT.

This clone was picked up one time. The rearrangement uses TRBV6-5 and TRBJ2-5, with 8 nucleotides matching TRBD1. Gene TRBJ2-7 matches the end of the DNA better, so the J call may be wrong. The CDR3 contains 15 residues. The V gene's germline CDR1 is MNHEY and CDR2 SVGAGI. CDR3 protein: CASSPLPGQVSEQYF. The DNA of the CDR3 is TGTGCCAGCAGTCCCCTCCCGGGACAGGTCTCCGAGCAGTACTTC.

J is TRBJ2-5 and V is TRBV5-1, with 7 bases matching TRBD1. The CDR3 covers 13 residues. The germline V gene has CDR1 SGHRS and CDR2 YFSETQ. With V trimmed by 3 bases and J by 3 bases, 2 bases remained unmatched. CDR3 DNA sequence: TGCGCCAGCAGCTATGGGACAGAAGAGACCCAGTACTTC. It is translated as CASSYGTEETQYF.

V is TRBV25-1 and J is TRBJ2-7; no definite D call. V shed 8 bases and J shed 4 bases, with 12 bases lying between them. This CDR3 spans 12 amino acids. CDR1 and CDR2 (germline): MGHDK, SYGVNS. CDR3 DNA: TGTGCCAGCTCCAATCCGGAGTACGAGCAGTACTTC. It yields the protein CASSNPEYEQYF.

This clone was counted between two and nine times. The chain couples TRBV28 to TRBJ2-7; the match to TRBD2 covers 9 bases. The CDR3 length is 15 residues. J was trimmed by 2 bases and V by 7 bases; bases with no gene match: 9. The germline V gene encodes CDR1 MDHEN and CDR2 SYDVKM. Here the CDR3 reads CASTSTSGQPYEQYF. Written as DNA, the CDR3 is TGTGCCAGCACGTCGACTAGCGGACAACCCTACGAGCAGTACTTC.

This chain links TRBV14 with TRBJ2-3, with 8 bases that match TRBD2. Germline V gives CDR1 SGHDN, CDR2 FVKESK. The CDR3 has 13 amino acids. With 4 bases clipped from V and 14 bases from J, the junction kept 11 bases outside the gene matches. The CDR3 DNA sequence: TGTGCCAGCAGCCGAGCGGGGGCCGAGACGGGGTATTTT. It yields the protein CASSRAGAETGYF. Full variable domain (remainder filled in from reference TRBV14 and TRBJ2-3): EAGVTQFPSHSVIEKGQTVTLRCDPISGHDNLYWYRRVMGKEIKFLLHFVKESKQDESGMPNNRFLAERTGGTYSTLKVQPAELEDSGVYFCASSRAGAETGYFGPGTRLTVL.